A single sample gave rise to the 10 T cell receptor beta chains below, sequenced in a study of T cell responses to AZD1222 COVID-19 vaccine. TCRdb keeps only in-frame clones here, not all; method: immunoSEQ multiplex PCR. The top ten hold 12% to 15% of the sample, which has some 99,000 clones, about 88% seen once. The sequenced sample was peripheral blood, obtained 28 days after the second AZD1222 dose. These receptors were obtained from an adult who received the AZD1222 COVID-19 vaccine.

The chain links TRBV25-1 to TRBJ1-5, with D uncertain. The V and J ends lost 0 bases and 9 bases respectively, with 12 bases between them. The CDR3 consists of 14 residues. Germline V CDR1 and CDR2: MGHDK, SYGVNS. The CDR3 here is CASSEYGWARPQHF. The CDR3, as DNA: TGTGCCAGCAGTGAATACGGATGGGCACGGCCCCAGCATTTT. Combining the CDR3 with reference TRBV25-1 and TRBJ1-5 gives the whole variable domain EADIYQTPRYLVIGTGKKITLECSQTMGHDKMYWYQQDPGMELHLIHYSYGVNSTEKGDLSSESTVSRIRTEHFPLTLESARPSHTSQYLCASSEYGWARPQHFGDGTRLSIL.

The V call is TRBV4-1, the J call TRBJ1-6; maybe TRBD1 (6 bases). Trimming removed 0 bases at V and 8 bases at J, with 11 bases between. Germline CDR1 and CDR2: MGHRA and YSYEKL. The CDR3 length is 15 residues. DNA of the CDR3: TGCGCCAGCAGCCAAGACTCGGGGGCTTATTCACCCCTCCACTTT. Protein product: CASSQDSGAYSPLHF.

A remark on this clone: Its ends do not fully match the called genes, so a read error is possible. This chain connects TRBV5-1 to TRBJ2-3, with 10 bases fitting TRBD2. The CDR3 is 16 amino acids. Germline V gives CDR1 SGHRS, CDR2 YFSETQ. This chain's CDR3 is CASSSTSGAGTDTQYF. DNA for the CDR3: TGCGCCAGCAGCTCAACTAGCGGGGCGGGCACGGATACGCAGTATTTT.

The chain links TRBV4-1 to TRBJ2-2; a possible D gene is TRBD1 (6 bases). The V gene lost 10 bases and the J gene lost 1 base, with 10 bases spanning the gap. Germline CDR1 and CDR2: MGHRA and YSYEKL. The CDR3 has 13 amino acids. The CDR3 sequence: CATADRNTGELFF. Here the CDR3 DNA reads TGCGCCACCGCGGACAGGAACACCGGGGAGCTGTTTTTT.

This clone has only one observation. The rearrangement links TRBV5-4 to TRBJ1-2; 7 bases are a match to TRBD1. Per the germline V gene, CDR1 is SGHNT and CDR2 is YYREEE (reference sequence). This CDR3 has 13 amino acids. With V trimmed by 9 bases and J by 4 bases, 9 bases remained unmatched. CDR3 protein: CAIGTVPVYGYTF. In nucleotides, the CDR3 is TGTGCCATCGGGACAGTCCCAGTCTATGGCTACACCTTC.

The chain couples TRBV6-5 to TRBJ2-1; TRBD2 matches 7 bases. V dropped 6 bases and J dropped 6; count of bases not matched to a gene: 5. Germline CDR1 MNHEY, CDR2 SVGAGI. The CDR3 spans 13 residues. CDR3 residues: CASRGSGINEQFF. In DNA form, the CDR3 reads TGTGCCAGCAGAGGGAGCGGGATCAATGAGCAGTTCTTC.

Written as DNA, the CDR3 is TGTGCCAGCAGCAAACGTTGGATAAGCTCTGGGGCCAACGTCCTGACTTTC. Translation: CASSKRWISSGANVLTF. The chain uses TRBV21-1 and TRBJ2-6. TRBV21-1 is marked as a pseudogene. The length of the CDR3 is 17 residues.

V and J are TRBV27 and TRBJ1-5; 8 positions match TRBD1. V lost 3 bases to trimming and J lost 4 bases; unmatched junction nucleotides: 5. Germline loops: CDR1 MNHEY, CDR2 SMNVEV (reference sequence). The length of the CDR3 is 15 residues. Here the CDR3 DNA reads TGTGCCAGCAGTTTTAGCAGGGGGCGGAATCAGCCCCAGCATTTT. Its translation is CASSFSRGRNQPQHF.

The J gene is TRBJ1-2, the V gene TRBV11-1, with 7 nucleotides matching TRBD1. CDR1 and CDR2 (germline): SGHAT, FQDESV (reference sequence). V was pared by 4 bases and J by 5 bases, with 4 bases of the junction left unmatched. The CDR3 extends over 13 amino acids. The CDR3: CASSSDRRYGYTF. DNA of the CDR3: TGTGCCAGCAGCTCGGACAGGCGTTATGGCTACACCTTC.

CDR3 nucleotide sequence: TGTGCCAGCGGGACGGACAGCTCCTACGAGCAGTACTTC. Its translation is CASGTDSSYEQYF. The J gene is TRBJ2-7, the V gene TRBV2; tentatively, D is TRBD1 (6 bases). CDR3 length: 13 amino acids. The V and J ends lost 8 bases and 0 bases respectively, with 11 bases between them. Germline assignment: CDR1 SNHLY and CDR2 FYNNEI.